One and the same sample provided the 21 T cell receptor beta chains below, sequenced in a study of T-cell memory formation after mild COVID-19. A single record per CDR3 protein comes from TCRdb applying MiXCR to the 5' RACE reads. Seen here are 380,000 or so distinct CDR3 sequences, 12% to 15% observed once, and the top ten hold 20% to 25%. Specimen: PBMCs or a T cell subset sorted from them (not recorded which). The source of these receptors is a man between 18 and 29 years old who had mild COVID-19 (a few samples of this study predate the infection). Cell type and time point are not known.

This clonotype has a count of ten or more. The genes are TRBV5-1 and TRBJ2-7; perhaps D is TRBD1 or TRBD2 (5 bases each). The germline gives CDR1 SGHRS, CDR2 YFSETQ. The CDR3 consists of 14 residues. V lost 1 base to trimming and J lost 3 bases, with 11 bases between them. DNA of the CDR3: TGCGCCAGCAGCTTGCCGGGACCGCGCTACGAGCAGTACTTC. It codes for CASSLPGPRYEQYF. Full variable domain (rest looked up from reference TRBV5-1 and TRBJ2-7): KAGVTQTPRYLIKTRGQQVTLSCSPISGHRSVSWYQQTPGQGLQFLFEYFSETQRNKGNFPGRFSGRQFSNSRSEMNVSTLELGDSALYLCASSLPGPRYEQYFGPGTRLTVT.

The rearrangement uses TRBV3-1 and TRBJ2-7; 8 positions agree with TRBD1. J was trimmed by 6 bases and V by 4 bases; bases with no gene match: 8. The V gene's germline CDR1 is LGHDT and CDR2 YNNKEL (reference sequence). The CDR3 sequence is 14 residues long. In DNA form, the CDR3 reads TGTGCCAGCAGCCCAGGGGGCCAAGGGTTCGAGCAGTACTTC. Its translation is CASSPGGQGFEQYF.

This clonotype was detected many times. This chain links TRBV12-3 or TRBV12-4 with TRBJ2-3; D might be TRBD2 (7 bases). V was cut by 5 bases and J by 3 bases, with 15 bases left in between. The CDR3 is 15 amino acids. DNA for the CDR3: TGTGCCAGCAGTCTAGGGGGGGGGCGAACAGATACGCAGTATTTT. It yields the protein CASSLGGGRTDTQYF.

The gene calls are TRBV7-2 and TRBJ2-1; D remains ambiguous. The CDR3 covers 11 residues. Germline V CDR1 and CDR2: SGHTA, FQGNSA. The V end was cut by 3 bases, the J end by 10 bases, with 7 bases between. DNA for the CDR3: TGTGCCAGCAGCTTCGGGCCCGAGCAGTTCTTC. It yields the protein CASSFGPEQFF.

This clonotype was seen only a few times. The chain is built from TRBV12-3 or TRBV12-4 and TRBJ2-7; the D call may be TRBD1 or TRBD2 (5 bases each). CDR3 length equals 14 residues. The V end lost 5 bases, the J end lost 7 bases, and 18 bases lay between the germline ends. Here the CDR3 reads CASSSPGPGEEQYF. CDR3 coding DNA: TGTGCCAGCAGTAGCCCGGGACCAGGAGAAGAGCAGTACTTC.

This clonotype came up a few times. V gene TRBV24-1 combines with J gene TRBJ2-2; no firm D call. Deletions cut 4 bases from V and 0 bases from J, with 11 bases between. Per the germline V gene, CDR1 is KGHDR and CDR2 is SFDVKD. This CDR3 spans 16 amino acids. CDR3 residues: CATSETGPANTGELFF. In DNA, the CDR3 is TGTGCCACCAGTGAGACCGGCCCCGCGAACACCGGGGAGCTGTTTTTT.

The gene calls are TRBV10-2 and TRBJ2-7, with 11 bases matching TRBD2. Losses at the gene ends were 11 bases for V and 1 base for J; bases not matched to a gene: 13. Germline CDR1 is WSHSY and CDR2 is SAAADI. The CDR3 spans 16 residues. DNA for the CDR3: TGCGCCTGCCGGCCTAGCGGGGGGATACAGTCCTACGAGCAGTACTTC. This gives the protein CACRPSGGIQSYEQYF.

This chain joins TRBV11-2 and TRBJ2-5; TRBD2 matches at 11 bases. The V gene's germline CDR1 is SGHAT and CDR2 FQNNGV. The V gene end was trimmed by 5 bases and the J gene end by 0 bases; junction bases not matched to a gene: 5. CDR3 size: 16 residues. This CDR3 is CASSPRLAGYQETQYF. The CDR3 DNA reads as TGTGCCAGCAGCCCCCGACTAGCGGGGTACCAAGAGACCCAGTACTTC.

This clonotype occurred a few times. J is TRBJ2-5 and V is TRBV3-1, with 10 bases identical to TRBD1. After removal of 4 bases from V and 1 base from J, the junction contained 3 bases not matched to a gene. Germline values: CDR1 LGHDT, CDR2 YNNKEL (reference sequence). CDR3 size: 15 residues. The CDR3 DNA follows: TGTGCCAGCAGCCCTGGACAGGGGGTCCAAGAGACCCAGTACTTC. It encodes CASSPGQGVQETQYF.

This clonotype was seen a handful of times. The chain employs TRBV7-9 and TRBJ2-7; D remains unclear. This CDR3 is built from 14 residues. V was pared by 5 bases and J by 2 bases, with 13 bases between. The germline V gene has CDR1 SEHNR and CDR2 FQNEAQ (reference sequence). The CDR3 coding sequence is TGTGCCAGCAGCCGTCAAGCCAATCCCTACGAGCAGTACTTC. Its protein is CASSRQANPYEQYF. Drawing the rest from reference TRBV7-9 and TRBJ2-7, the complete variable domain is DTGVSQNPRHKITKRGQNVTFRCDPISEHNRLYWYRQTLGQGPEFLTYFQNEAQLEKSRLLSDRFSAERPKGSFSTLEIQRTEQGDSAMYLCASSRQANPYEQYFGPGTRLTVT.

This clonotype was seen repeatedly, ten times or more. The chain links TRBV5-1 to TRBJ2-1; D perhaps matches TRBD1 (6 bases). The CDR3 is made up of 16 amino acids. Germline loops: CDR1 SGHRS, CDR2 YFSETQ. Deletions cut 4 bases from V and 4 bases from J, with 18 bases between. The CDR3 nucleotides are TGCGCCAGCAGCCAGGATCCGGGACATGGGTACAATGAGCAGTTCTTC. Its translation: CASSQDPGHGYNEQFF.

This chain connects TRBV3-1 to TRBJ1-4; D not resolved. Germline CDR1 reads LGHDT; CDR2 reads YNNKEL (reference sequence). Trimming removed 4 bases at V and 7 bases at J, with 7 bases between. The CDR3 extends over 12 amino acids. The CDR3: CASSRAGEKLFF. The CDR3 DNA reads TGTGCCAGCAGCCGCGCGGGTGAAAAACTGTTTTTT.

Worth noting for this clonotype: At one end the junction does not follow the germline gene, possibly because of a read error. The chain carries TRBV20-1 and TRBJ2-1; D uncertain. Germline values: CDR1 DFQATT, CDR2 SNEGSKA (reference sequence). The CDR3 has 15 amino acids. The CDR3 protein is CSARGILGAYNEQFF. The DNA of the CDR3 is TGCAGTGCCAGAGGCATCCTTGGTGCCTACAATGAGCAGTTCTTC.

The V call is TRBV6-5, the J call TRBJ2-2; maybe TRBD2 (7 bases). In germline, CDR1 is MNHEY, CDR2 SVGAGI. The V end was cut by 6 bases, the J end by 2 bases, with 19 bases between. The CDR3 is 17 amino acids. DNA for the CDR3: TGTGCCAGCAGACAAATAGGGGGGGCCCCCAACACCGGGGAGCTGTTTTTT. Protein sequence: CASRQIGGAPNTGELFF.

This clonotype was seen only a few times. The V and J genes are TRBV7-2 and TRBJ1-2, with unresolved D. The CDR3 contains 12 residues. CDR1 SGHTA and CDR2 FQGNSA come from the germline V gene. Trimming cost V 5 bases and J 4 bases, with 8 bases left between them. This CDR3 reads CASSVRAYGYTF. As DNA, the CDR3 is TGTGCCAGCAGCGTCCGGGCCTATGGCTACACCTTC.

In this sample, this clonotype turned up many times. CDR3 loop: CASSQRGMGDQPQHF. The DNA of the CDR3 is TGCGCCAGCAGCCAGAGGGGAATGGGGGATCAGCCCCAGCATTTT. This sequence joins TRBV4-1 and TRBJ1-5; maybe TRBD1 (5 bases). V was clipped by 3 bases and J by 5 bases, with 14 bases between them. The CDR3 runs 15 residues. Germline V CDR1 and CDR2: MGHRA, YSYEKL.

This clonotype was detected only once. J is TRBJ2-4 and V is TRBV20-1; 11 bases match TRBD2. The CDR3 extends over 14 amino acids. Germline values: CDR1 DFQATT, CDR2 SNEGSKA (reference sequence). Germline trimming cut 5 bases from V and 3 bases from J; bases unmatched to any gene: 3. CDR3 DNA sequence: TGCAGTGCTTTGACTAGCGGGGACAAAAACATTCAGTACTTC. Its protein product is CSALTSGDKNIQYF.

The gene calls are TRBV7-2 and TRBJ2-3; 10 bases match TRBD1. The junction had 0 bases not matched to a gene; V was cut back by 5 bases and J by 4 bases. Per germline, CDR1 SGHTA and CDR2 FQGNSA. CDR3 size: 13 residues. DNA of the CDR3: TGTGCCAGCAGCGGACAGGGGGCAGATACGCAGTATTTT. It encodes CASSGQGADTQYF.

This clonotype was detected a few times. The rearrangement uses TRBV6-1 and TRBJ1-2; TRBD1 is a possible D gene (6 bases). Germline V gives CDR1 MNHNS, CDR2 SASEGT. V was shortened by 11 bases and J by 7 bases, with 20 bases between the two germline ends. CDR3 length: 13 amino acids. CDR3 sequence (DNA): TGTGCCTCATTAACAGGGCCTTCTTTTGGCTACACCTTC. It yields the protein CASLTGPSFGYTF.

This chain uses TRBV11-2 with TRBJ2-7, with D perhaps given as TRBD1 or TRBD2 (5 bases each). The CDR3 totals 11 residues. Trimming cost V 5 bases and J 9 bases, with 11 bases left between them. Germline CDR1 is SGHAT and CDR2 is FQNNGV. DNA of the CDR3: TGTGCCAGCAGCCAGGGACGGAGGCAGTACGTC. Protein: CASSQGRRQYV.

This clonotype was counted at least ten times. The chain couples TRBV5-1 to TRBJ2-3; tentatively, D is TRBD1 (6 bases). Germline V gives CDR1 SGHRS, CDR2 YFSETQ. V was pared by 4 bases and J by 1 base, with 13 bases between. This CDR3 has 15 residues. The CDR3 protein is CASSVQGPRTDTQYF. The CDR3 nucleotides read TGCGCCAGCAGCGTCCAGGGGCCTCGCACAGATACGCAGTATTTT.